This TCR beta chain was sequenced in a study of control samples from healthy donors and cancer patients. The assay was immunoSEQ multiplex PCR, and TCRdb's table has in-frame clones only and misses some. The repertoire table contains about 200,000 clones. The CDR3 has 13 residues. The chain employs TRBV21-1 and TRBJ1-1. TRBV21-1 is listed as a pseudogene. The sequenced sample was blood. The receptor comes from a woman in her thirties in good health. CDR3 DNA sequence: TGTGCCAGCAGCAAAGTTGTGGAGACTGAAGCTTTCTTT. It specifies CASSKVVETEAFF.